The present T cell receptor beta chain was sequenced within a study of CXCR3-negative and CXCR3-positive naive CD8 T cells. All TRB cDNA libraries came from 5' RACE performed with UMI labels. TCRdb reanalyzed the 5' RACE reads and collapses them to one entry per CDR3 protein, without DNA. The sample table includes approximately 10,000 distinct CDR3 sequences. Broader study findings: Cryopreservation partially lowered CXCR3 expression, so most assays used fresh PBMCs. The study found more hydrophobic TRB CDR3s in CXCR3-positive naive cells than in CXCR3-negative naive cells.

Regarding this clonotype: What it binds is not known.

Germline values: CDR1 SQVTM, CDR2 ANQGSEA. The CDR3 has 15 amino acids. The chain uses TRBV29-1 and TRBJ2-5; the TCRdb call, TRBD1, lacks DNA for checking. Sample: naive CXCR3- CD8+ T cells from blood. Subset specified: CD45RO-CCR7+CD27+CD95- naive CD8+ T cells lacking CXCR3 (TNR3-). The TCR sequence derives from a human donor in good health. Some clones in this sample may be carry-over from other donors' samples. The CDR3: CSTGQGACLQETQYF.